These T cell receptor beta chains were read from a single sample in a study of response to subunit inactivated influenza vaccine. One entry per CDR3 protein, called by TCRdb with MiXCR from the RT-PCR reads. The sample yields 450,000 to 550,000 distinct CDR3 sequences, 25% seen once. The sequencing used CD4+ T cells sorted from PBMCs, collected around 5 days after vaccination. These receptor sequences come from a man in his forties or fifties who received an inactivated influenza vaccine. Both conserved end residues are part of each CDR3. The order of the fields is D gene, clone size, J gene, V gene, CDR3 DNA, CDR3 protein. D genes are given only for firm matches. Clone sizes are given selectively: once, few, many, or a class where the clone is expanded.

d_call: -
clone_size: -
j_call: TRBJ2-5
v_call: TRBV5-1
cdr3_nt: TGCGCCAGCGGCGCACGGGGGCCCGAGACCCAGTACTTC
cdr3_aa: CASGARGPETQYF

d_call: TRBD2
clone_size: -
j_call: TRBJ2-7
v_call: TRBV20-1
cdr3_nt: TGCAGTGCTAGGGCTAGCGGGGGGGCAGGCGAGCAGTACTTC
cdr3_aa: CSARASGGAGEQYF

d_call: -
clone_size: few
j_call: TRBJ1-1
v_call: TRBV28
cdr3_nt: TGTGCCAGCAGTGGGGGCCTTGGGAACACTGAAGCTTTCTTT
cdr3_aa: CASSGGLGNTEAFF

d_call: TRBD1
clone_size: few
j_call: TRBJ1-2
v_call: TRBV10-2
cdr3_nt: TGCGCCACCGAGCCGACAGGGACCGTCTATGGCTACACCTTC
cdr3_aa: CATEPTGTVYGYTF

d_call: -
clone_size: -
j_call: TRBJ2-3
v_call: TRBV20-1
cdr3_nt: TGCAGTGCAAGGGACGGCAAAAGCACAGATACGCAGTATTTT
cdr3_aa: CSARDGKSTDTQYF

d_call: -
clone_size: -
j_call: TRBJ1-5
v_call: TRBV12-3/TRBV12-4
cdr3_nt: TGTGCCACCTCGGTCGGTGACAGAAGCAATCAGCCCCAGCATTTT
cdr3_aa: CATSVGDRSNQPQHF

d_call: -
clone_size: few
j_call: TRBJ2-3
v_call: TRBV20-1
cdr3_nt: TGCAGTGCTACTCGACAGTCCACTAGCACAGATACGCAGTATTTT
cdr3_aa: CSATRQSTSTDTQYF

d_call: -
clone_size: -
j_call: TRBJ2-1
v_call: TRBV5-1
cdr3_nt: TGCGCCAGCCGACAGGAAGTTGCGGGGTACAATGAGCAGTTCTTC
cdr3_aa: CASRQEVAGYNEQFF

d_call: TRBD1
clone_size: -
j_call: TRBJ2-1
v_call: TRBV7-8
cdr3_nt: TGTGCCAGCAGCTTCAGATGGACAGGGGCTTACAATGAGCAGTTCTTC
cdr3_aa: CASSFRWTGAYNEQFF

d_call: -
clone_size: many
j_call: TRBJ2-1
v_call: TRBV20-1
cdr3_nt: TGCAGTGCCGTGGTTACCGTCCTGGAGCAGTTCTTC
cdr3_aa: CSAVVTVLEQFF

d_call: TRBD1
clone_size: -
j_call: TRBJ1-4
v_call: TRBV5-1
cdr3_nt: TGCGCCAGCAGGGAGGACAGGGGGAAACATGAAAAACTGTTTTTT
cdr3_aa: CASREDRGKHEKLFF

d_call: -
clone_size: -
j_call: TRBJ2-5
v_call: TRBV6-2/TRBV6-3
cdr3_nt: TGTGCCAGCAGTTACTTAGGGGAAGAGACCCAGTACTTC
cdr3_aa: CASSYLGEETQYF

d_call: TRBD2
clone_size: many
j_call: TRBJ2-7
v_call: TRBV7-2
cdr3_nt: TGTGCCAGCAGCTTGGGACTAGCGGGAGTCGAGCAGTACTTC
cdr3_aa: CASSLGLAGVEQYF

d_call: TRBD2
clone_size: few
j_call: TRBJ2-1
v_call: TRBV7-2
cdr3_nt: TGTGCCAGCAGCACCGACCGGGACTACGTTTACAATGAGCAGTTCTTC
cdr3_aa: CASSTDRDYVYNEQFF

d_call: -
clone_size: -
j_call: TRBJ2-2
v_call: TRBV9
cdr3_nt: TGTGCCAGCAGCCTCCCCACCGGGGAGCTGTTTTTT
cdr3_aa: CASSLPTGELFF

d_call: TRBD1
clone_size: once
j_call: TRBJ2-7
v_call: TRBV11-2
cdr3_nt: TGTGCCAGCAGCGTAGGGACAGCTTACTGGCAGTACTTC
cdr3_aa: CASSVGTAYWQYF